This T cell receptor beta chain was profiled in a study of T cells after yellow fever vaccination. Study in general: Those fractions that held only low numbers of cells were prepared using the SMART-Seq v4 Ultra Low Input RNA kit.

This clonotype was found a few times. TCRdb reprocessed the 5' RACE reads with MiXCR, giving one entry per CDR3 protein. The sample lists a few hundred thousand distinct CDR3 sequences, roughly 9% occurring once. The germline V gene has CDR1 MNHNY and CDR2 SVGAGI (reference sequence). The CDR3 extends over 13 amino acids. Unmatched junction bases numbered 7, after V lost 8 bases and J lost 4 bases. The starting material was CD4+ T cells sorted from PBMCs, obtained 5 days after the yellow fever booster vaccination. This chain uses TRBV6-6 with TRBJ1-2, with 7 bases identical to TRBD1. The receptor was derived from a young man who received the YFV17D yellow fever vaccine. CDR3 DNA sequence: TGTGCCAGCTCTGGGACAGAAGTCTATGGCTACACCTTC. It specifies CASSGTEVYGYTF.